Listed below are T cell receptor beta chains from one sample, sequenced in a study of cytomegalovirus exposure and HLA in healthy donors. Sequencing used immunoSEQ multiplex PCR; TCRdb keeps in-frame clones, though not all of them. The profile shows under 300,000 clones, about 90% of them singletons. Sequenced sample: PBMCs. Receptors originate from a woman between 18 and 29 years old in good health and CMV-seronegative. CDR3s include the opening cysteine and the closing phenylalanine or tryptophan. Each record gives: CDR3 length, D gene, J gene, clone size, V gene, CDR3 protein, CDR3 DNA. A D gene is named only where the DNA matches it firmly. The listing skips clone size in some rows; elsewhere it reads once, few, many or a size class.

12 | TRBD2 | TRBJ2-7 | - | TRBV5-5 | CASSWGGNEQYF | TGTGCCAGCAGCTGGGGGGGTAACGAGCAGTACTTC
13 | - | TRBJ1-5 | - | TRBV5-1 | CASSLGRGRPQHF | TGCGCCAGCAGCTTGGGCAGGGGTAGGCCCCAGCATTTT
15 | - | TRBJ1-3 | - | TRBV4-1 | CASSQVGSSGNTIYF | TGCGCCAGCAGCCAGGTGGGGAGCTCTGGAAACACCATATATTTT
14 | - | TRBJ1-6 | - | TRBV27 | CASSFIQGGSPLHF | TGTGCCAGCAGTTTTATCCAGGGAGGTTCACCCCTCCACTTT
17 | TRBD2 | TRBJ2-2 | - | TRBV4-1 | CASSRGLAGVITGELFF | TGCGCCAGCAGCCGAGGACTAGCGGGGGTTATCACCGGGGAGCTGTTTTTT
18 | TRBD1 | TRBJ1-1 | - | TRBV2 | CASSEFAIRTGENTEAFF | TGTGCCAGCAGTGAATTTGCGATCCGGACAGGAGAGAACACTGAAGCTTTCTTT
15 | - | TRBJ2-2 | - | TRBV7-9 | CASRRALGDTGELFF | TGTGCCAGCAGACGGGCGTTAGGGGACACCGGGGAGCTGTTTTTT
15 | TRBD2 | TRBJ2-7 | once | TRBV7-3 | CASSSSLAGPDGQYF | TGTGCCAGCAGCTCTTCACTAGCGGGGCCCGACGGGCAGTACTTC
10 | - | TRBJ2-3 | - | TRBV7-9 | CASTADTQYF | TGTGCCAGCACCGCAGATACGCAGTATTTT
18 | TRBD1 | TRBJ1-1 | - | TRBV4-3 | CASSQGIEAGGLNTEAFF | TGCGCCAGCAGCCAAGGGATCGAGGCAGGGGGCCTCAACACTGAAGCTTTCTTT
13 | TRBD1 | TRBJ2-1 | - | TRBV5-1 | CASSRTGENEQFF | TGCGCCAGCAGCCGGACAGGGGAAAATGAGCAGTTCTTC
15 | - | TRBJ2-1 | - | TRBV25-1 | CASSPYVGVYNEQFF | TGTGCCAGCAGCCCCTACGTGGGAGTCTACAATGAGCAGTTCTTC